A single sample is the source of the 22 T cell receptor beta chains below, sequenced in a study of vaccination effects on CD4 cells after COVID-19. Upon completion of approximately ten days in culture, CD4+ T cells were isolated. Assay: immunoSEQ multiplex PCR; the TCRdb copy retains only in-frame clones and omits some. Among tens of thousands of clones listed, around 76% were seen once. These receptors' targets are unknown. The starting material was CD4+ T cells from PBMCs cultured without peptide, obtained before COVID-19 vaccination. These receptors originate from a human donor who had a prior SARS-CoV-2 infection.

The table lists this clone with a count of one. The rearrangement links TRBV5-1 to TRBJ1-3; no firm D call. Trimming pared 0 bases from V and 0 bases from J, leaving 10 bases between. The V gene's germline CDR1 is SGHRS and CDR2 YFSETQ. The CDR3 contains 16 residues. CDR3 in amino acids: CASSLGWGSSGNTIYF. CDR3 nucleotide sequence: TGCGCCAGCAGCTTGGGGTGGGGATCCTCTGGAAACACCATATATTTT.

This clone was seen only a few times. CDR3 coding DNA: TGTGCCAGCAGCTTAGCTACGTTGTACAATGAGCAGTTCTTC. This encodes CASSLATLYNEQFF. The chain couples TRBV7-8 to TRBJ2-1; D gene unclear. Germline V gene lookup returns CDR1 SGHVS and CDR2 FQNEAQ. Trimming shortened V by 0 bases and J by 4 bases, and 7 bases separated the two germline ends. This CDR3 region has 14 residues.

This clone was seen a few times. V is TRBV11-3 and J is TRBJ1-6, with D uncertain. This CDR3 contains 16 residues. Per germline, CDR1 SGHNT and CDR2 YENEEA. The ends were cut back, 1 base at V and 0 bases at J, with 7 bases in the middle. The DNA for the CDR3 is TGTGCCAGCAGCTTAGGAGGGAGCTCCTATAATTCACCCCTCCACTTT. Translated, it gives CASSLGGSSYNSPLHF.

The chain carries TRBV19 and TRBJ2-1; D is uncertain. V was pared by 3 bases and J by 8 bases, with 14 bases between. This CDR3 contains 14 residues. The germline V gene has CDR1 LNHDA and CDR2 SQIVND (reference sequence). The CDR3 coding sequence is TGTGCCAGTAGTATTCTCAGCCCGGGTGATGAGCAGTTCTTC. Encoded protein: CASSILSPGDEQFF. The full variable domain, with the rest looked up from reference TRBV19 and TRBJ2-1, is DGGITQSPKYLFRKEGQNVTLSCEQNLNHDAMYWYRQDPGQGLRLIYYSQIVNDFQKGDIAEGYSVSREKKESFPLTVTSAQKNPTAFYLCASSILSPGDEQFFGPGTRLTVL.

V usage is TRBV9 and J usage is TRBJ2-1; 10 bases map to TRBD1. The ends lost 1 base at V and 1 base at J; junction bases unmatched: 2. Germline values: CDR1 SGDLS, CDR2 YYNGEE. This CDR3 has 16 residues. The CDR3 sequence is CASSVQGQGSYNEQFF. CDR3 DNA sequence: TGTGCCAGCAGCGTACAGGGACAGGGGTCCTACAATGAGCAGTTCTTC.

V and J are TRBV27 and TRBJ2-2, with TRBD1 matching over 11 bases. CDR3 size: 17 residues. After removal of 1 base from V and 4 bases from J, the junction contained 5 bases not matched to a gene. The V gene's germline CDR1 is MNHEY and CDR2 SMNVEV (reference sequence). CDR3 protein: CASSLFGTGGSTGELFF. CDR3 bases: TGTGCCAGCAGTTTATTTGGGACAGGGGGTAGCACCGGGGAGCTGTTTTTT.

Written as DNA, the CDR3 is TGTGCCAGCAGCTTGAGGATCAATGAGCAGTTCTTC. It translates to CASSLRINEQFF. The gene calls are TRBV5-8 and TRBJ2-1; D ambiguous. CDR1 and CDR2 from the germline V gene are SGHTS and YDEGEE. This CDR3 spans 12 amino acids. V was pared by 1 base and J by 6 bases, with 5 bases between. Using reference TRBV5-8 and TRBJ2-1 for the parts outside the CDR3, the full variable domain is EAGVTQSPTHLIKTRGQQATLRCSPISGHTSVYWYQQALGLGLQFLLWYDEGEERNRGNFPPRFSGRQFPNYSSELNVNALELEDSALYLCASSLRINEQFFGPGTRLTVL.

The chain couples TRBV28 to TRBJ1-6; unclear D gene. V was shortened by 5 bases and J by 5 bases, with 16 bases between the two germline ends. Germline CDR1 reads MDHEN; CDR2 reads SYDVKM. This CDR3 has 16 residues. The CDR3 protein is CASSRTPGLNNSPLHF. DNA for the CDR3: TGTGCCAGCAGTCGCACCCCTGGACTTAATAATTCACCCCTCCACTTT.

The chain joins TRBV28 to TRBJ2-1; 12 positions match TRBD1. CDR3 length: 15 residues. The J segment lost 6 bases and the V segment lost 5 bases, leaving 5 bases of the junction unmatched. Germline V gives CDR1 MDHEN, CDR2 SYDVKM. For the CDR3, the DNA is TGTGCCAGCAGTGCCCGGGACAGGGGGCTCAATGAGCAGTTCTTC. This translates into CASSARDRGLNEQFF.

In its sample, this clone was seen once. V is TRBV18 and J is TRBJ1-5; D unresolved. The CDR3 consists of 13 residues. V lost 5 bases to trimming and J lost 6 bases, with 11 bases between them. CDR1 KGHSH and CDR2 LQKENI come from the germline V gene. CDR3 in amino acids: CASSDLEGQPQHF. Here the CDR3 DNA reads TGTGCCAGCTCAGACCTGGAGGGTCAGCCCCAGCATTTT.

This clone was detected once. This chain uses TRBV5-1 with TRBJ2-1; D is perhaps TRBD2 (6 bases). V was shortened by 0 bases and J by 4 bases, with 17 bases between the two germline ends. CDR1 is SGHRS, CDR2 YFSETQ, per germline. The CDR3 contains 17 residues. DNA of the CDR3: TGCGCCAGCAGCTTGGAATCGGGGGAGAAAGGTTACAATGAGCAGTTCTTC. Translated, it gives CASSLESGEKGYNEQFF.

The chain links TRBV7-9 to TRBJ2-3; 12 bases match TRBD2. Germline lookup yields CDR1 SEHNR and CDR2 FQNEAQ (reference sequence). With 0 bases clipped from V and 4 bases from J, the junction kept 11 bases outside the gene matches. This CDR3 spans 19 amino acids. CDR3 in DNA: TGTGCCAGCAGCTTAGCTGCAGTTAGACTAGCGGGAGTGCCAGATACGCAGTATTTT. Its translation: CASSLAAVRLAGVPDTQYF.

The chain joins TRBV19 to TRBJ2-5; TRBD2 agrees at 8 bases. In germline, CDR1 is LNHDA, CDR2 SQIVND (reference sequence). The CDR3 spans 15 residues. J gave up 2 bases and V 5 bases, and 7 bases lay outside the gene matches. The CDR3: CASSPREGRQETQYF. The CDR3 region has the DNA TGTGCCAGTAGTCCCCGGGAGGGAAGGCAAGAGACCCAGTACTTC.

V gene TRBV12-3 or TRBV12-4 combines with J gene TRBJ2-7; TRBD2 is a possible D gene (5 bases). The CDR3 is made up of 13 amino acids. Trimming took 6 bases from V and 2 from J, leaving 11 bases between them. CDR3 sequence reads: CASRRGQTYEQYF. DNA for the CDR3: TGTGCCAGCAGACGCGGGCAAACCTACGAGCAGTACTTC.

J is TRBJ2-7 and V is TRBV7-2, with D possibly matching TRBD2 (5 bases). Germline CDR1 SGHTA, CDR2 FQGNSA. With 5 bases removed from V and 3 bases from J, the gap between germline ends came to 17 bases. This CDR3 is 15 amino acids long. The CDR3 spells CASSPMRAGLYEQYF. CDR3 nucleotide sequence: TGTGCCAGCAGCCCAATGAGGGCAGGTCTCTACGAGCAGTACTTC.

The chain employs TRBV5-4 and TRBJ1-1; 10 bases fit TRBD1. CDR3 length: 16 residues. Per germline, CDR1 SGHNT and CDR2 YYREEE (reference sequence). V lost 4 bases to trimming and J lost 6 bases; unmatched junction nucleotides: 12. The CDR3 DNA reads TGTGCCAGCAGCCTGGTGTCATGGGACAGGGGTGCTGAAGCTTTCTTT. Encoded protein: CASSLVSWDRGAEAFF.

The chain combines TRBV7-9 with TRBJ2-5, with 7 bases lining up with TRBD2. Germline V CDR1 and CDR2: SEHNR, FQNEAQ (reference sequence). The CDR3 spans 16 residues. Unmatched junction bases numbered 9, after V lost 5 bases and J lost 0 bases. CDR3 in amino acids: CASSDHWTSNQETQYF. The CDR3 DNA reads TGTGCCAGCAGCGACCACTGGACTAGTAACCAAGAGACCCAGTACTTC.

The V and J genes are TRBV3-1 (or the pseudogene TRBV3-2) and TRBJ1-1, with TRBD1 as a possible D gene (5 bases). The CDR3 totals 14 residues. Germline CDR1 is LGHDT and CDR2 is YNNKEL (reference sequence). Trimming removed 4 bases from V and 3 bases from J, with 12 bases in between. CDR3 in DNA: TGTGCCAGCAGCCGACGGGGAGGGGACACTGAAGCTTTCTTT. This codes for CASSRRGGDTEAFF.

This chain connects TRBV28 to TRBJ1-2; tentative D call: TRBD1 (5 bases). Germline V lookup: CDR1 MDHEN, CDR2 SYDVKM. The CDR3 has 17 residues. Trimming pared 1 base from V and 7 bases from J, leaving 22 bases between. The CDR3 nucleotides read TGTGCCAGCAGTTTATTAGAAGTGGGGGGTTCTGCGGGTGGCTACACCTTC. Protein: CASSLLEVGGSAGGYTF.

This clone was counted only a few times. V gene TRBV29-1 combines with J gene TRBJ1-1, with 9 nucleotides matching TRBD1. The germline gives CDR1 SQVTM, CDR2 ANQGSEA. The CDR3 extends over 15 amino acids. V dropped 7 bases and J dropped 0; count of bases not matched to a gene: 9. CDR3 amino acids: CSAGTGWGMNTEAFF. The CDR3 coding sequence is TGCAGCGCCGGGACAGGGTGGGGGATGAACACTGAAGCTTTCTTT.

In this sample, this clone turned up a few times. The V and J genes are TRBV19 and TRBJ1-3; D call uncertain. There are 16 residues in the CDR3. In germline, CDR1 is LNHDA, CDR2 SQIVND (reference sequence). Trimming cost V 2 bases and J 2 bases, with 13 bases left between them. Here the CDR3 DNA reads TGTGCCAGTAGTATACTAGGCTCTGGGACTGGAAACACCATATATTTT. It codes for CASSILGSGTGNTIYF.

For this clone: This same CDR3 is encoded by further DNA sequences in the sample. The rearrangement joins TRBV5-1 to TRBJ2-3, with D tentatively TRBD2 (5 bases). The CDR3 runs 16 residues. V was trimmed by 0 bases and J by 1 base, leaving 12 bases between them. Germline loops: CDR1 SGHRS, CDR2 YFSETQ. CDR3 coding DNA: TGCGCCAGCAGCTTGGGTCCTAGCCGTGGCACAGATACGCAGTATTTT. It specifies CASSLGPSRGTDTQYF.